Listed below are T cell receptor beta chains from one sample, sequenced in a study of blood T cell repertoires in COVID-19. Measured with immunoSEQ multiplex PCR; TCRdb has only the in-frame clones, and not every one. Among about 59,000 clones listed, 70% to 80% were seen once. Sequenced: peripheral blood. These receptors came from a man older than 75 with acute or convalescent COVID-19. Each CDR3 is given with its conserved first and last residue. The order of the fields is V gene, D gene, J gene, clone size, CDR3 DNA, CDR3 protein. D genes are given only for firm matches. The size field is filled for only some rows; it gives once, few, many or a size class.

v_call: TRBV5-5; d_call: NA; j_call: TRBJ1-5; clone_size: NA; cdr3_nt: TGTGCCAGCAGCCCAGGGTCCGGGAATCAGCCCCAGCATTTT; cdr3_aa: CASSPGSGNQPQHF
v_call: TRBV19; d_call: NA; j_call: TRBJ1-1; clone_size: once; cdr3_nt: TGTGCCAGTAGTATCGGGAGGAACACTGAAGCTTTCTTT; cdr3_aa: CASSIGRNTEAFF
v_call: TRBV5-4; d_call: NA; j_call: TRBJ2-1; clone_size: NA; cdr3_nt: TGTGCCAGCAGCTTTGCCCAGGGGTCGAATGAGCAGTTCTTC; cdr3_aa: CASSFAQGSNEQFF
v_call: TRBV6-1; d_call: NA; j_call: TRBJ1-1; clone_size: NA; cdr3_nt: TGTGCCAGCAGTGAAAGGGGAGGGACTGAAGCTTTCTTT; cdr3_aa: CASSERGGTEAFF
v_call: TRBV7-3; d_call: TRBD1; j_call: TRBJ2-7; clone_size: NA; cdr3_nt: TGTGCCAGCAGCCCCCCCCAGGGGGACACCTATTCCTACGAGCAGTACTTC; cdr3_aa: CASSPPQGDTYSYEQYF
v_call: TRBV3-1/TRBV3-2; d_call: NA; j_call: TRBJ1-2; clone_size: NA; cdr3_nt: TGTGCCAGCAGCCAGGGGGCCAGCTACACCTTC; cdr3_aa: CASSQGASYTF
v_call: TRBV15; d_call: NA; j_call: TRBJ1-6; clone_size: NA; cdr3_nt: TGTGCCAGTCAAAGGGGTTCCCATAATTCACCCCTCCACTTT; cdr3_aa: CASQRGSHNSPLHF
v_call: TRBV24-1; d_call: TRBD2; j_call: TRBJ2-5; clone_size: NA; cdr3_nt: TGTGCCACCAGTGATACCAAGACTAGCGGGATCTGGGGGGAGACCCAGTACTTC; cdr3_aa: CATSDTKTSGIWGETQYF
v_call: TRBV27; d_call: TRBD1; j_call: TRBJ1-5; clone_size: NA; cdr3_nt: TGTGCCAGCAGGAGACAGGGGGGTCAGCCCCAGCATTTT; cdr3_aa: CASRRQGGQPQHF
v_call: TRBV4-1; d_call: TRBD1; j_call: TRBJ2-6; clone_size: NA; cdr3_nt: TGCGCCAGCAGCCCCGGGACAGGGGGACAGTTGTACTCTGGGGCCAACGTCCTGACTTTC; cdr3_aa: CASSPGTGGQLYSGANVLTF
v_call: TRBV18; d_call: TRBD1; j_call: TRBJ1-3; clone_size: NA; cdr3_nt: TGTGCCAGCTCACCACTTTCAGGGGGCGGTGGAAACACCATATATTTT; cdr3_aa: CASSPLSGGGGNTIYF
v_call: TRBV7-2; d_call: TRBD2; j_call: TRBJ2-5; clone_size: few; cdr3_nt: TGTGCCAGCAGCCTAGCGGGGGGTTCGGTGGAGACCCAGTACTTC; cdr3_aa: CASSLAGGSVETQYF
v_call: TRBV2; d_call: NA; j_call: TRBJ1-2; clone_size: NA; cdr3_nt: TGTGCCAGCAGTCCGACAGAGTATGGCTACACCTTC; cdr3_aa: CASSPTEYGYTF